The 8 T cell receptor beta chains below come from one sample, sequenced in a study of T-cell memory formation after mild COVID-19 (dated by TCRdb to the early 2020s). Library preparation was by 5' RACE. Instrument on record: Illumina NovaSeq 6000. In-frame beta chains were kept once TCRdb had trimmed the public reads at Q25 with fastp and called clones with MiXCR. Merged by CDR3 protein, the rows form single entries marked with the most common genes and DNA. The sample data list under 400,000 distinct CDR3 sequences, and around 28% of these were observed just once. 13% of the sample is in the top ten clones. The sequencing input was PBMCs or a T cell subset sorted from them (not recorded which). These receptors were collected from an adult woman who had mild COVID-19 (a few samples of this study predate the infection). The sample titles of this study are shuffled in the database, so cell type and time point are left out; the donor was told from shared clones.

The chain carries TRBV2 and TRBJ1-6; D is unclear. Deletions cut 5 bases from V and 6 bases from J, with 8 bases between. The CDR3 is 13 amino acids. CDR1 and CDR2 (germline): SNHLY, FYNNEI. DNA for the CDR3: TGTGCCAGCAGTAGGAGTTTTAATTCACCCCTCCACTTT. Residues: CASSRSFNSPLHF.

The chain couples TRBV12-3 or TRBV12-4 to TRBJ1-1, with TRBD1 matching 9 bases. Trimming cost V 5 bases and J 5 bases; bases outside gene matches: 6. The CDR3 runs to 14 residues. The DNA of the CDR3 is TGTGCCAGCAGTCTTGTGACAGGGGGAACTGAAGCTTTCTTT. It translates to CASSLVTGGTEAFF.

The chain recombines TRBV20-1 with TRBJ2-7; 9 nucleotides line up with TRBD2. There are 15 residues in the CDR3. Germline V lookup: CDR1 DFQATT, CDR2 SNEGSKA (reference sequence). Unmatched junction bases numbered 8, after V lost 5 bases and J lost 0 bases. Here the CDR3 reads CSAQPLAGSSYEQYF. CDR3 DNA: TGCAGTGCTCAACCCCTAGCGGGGAGCTCCTACGAGCAGTACTTC.

The gene calls are TRBV7-2 and TRBJ2-1, with 13 bases aligning to TRBD2. V lost 4 bases, J lost 7 bases, and 7 bases stayed unmatched. The CDR3 is 16 residues long. CDR1 is SGHTA, CDR2 FQGNSA, per germline. The CDR3 sequence is CASSYRGTSGVNEQFF. In DNA, the CDR3 is TGTGCCAGCAGCTACCGCGGGACTAGCGGGGTGAATGAGCAGTTCTTC.

This clonotype was observed a few times. The chain recombines TRBV20-1 with TRBJ2-2; 8 bases align to TRBD2. The length of the CDR3 is 15 residues. J was trimmed by 3 bases and V by 1 base; bases with no gene match: 4. CDR1 and CDR2 (germline): DFQATT, SNEGSKA (reference sequence). CDR3 in DNA: TGCAGTGCTAGAGCGGGGGGGAGGGACACCGGGGAGCTGTTTTTT. This translates into CSARAGGRDTGELFF.

To note about this clonotype: This may be a read error, as it is one base from a much larger clone. The V gene is TRBV7-3, the J gene TRBJ2-2; D is perhaps TRBD1 (5 bases). The CDR3 loop spans 14 amino acids. The V end was cut by 4 bases, the J end by 1 base, with 7 bases between. From germline, CDR1 is SGHTA and CDR2 FQGTGA. CDR3 nucleotide sequence: TGTGCCAGCAGCTCGACAGAGAACACCGGGGAGCTGTTTTTT. Amino acids: CASSSTENTGELFF.

The chain combines TRBV6-1 with TRBJ1-1; tentatively, D is TRBD1 (5 bases). Looked up from germline, CDR1 is MNHNS and CDR2 is SASEGT. V gave up 10 bases and J gave up 0 bases, with 12 bases separating them. The CDR3 loop spans 13 amino acids. The CDR3 region has the DNA TGTGCCACCCGCGAGACAGTGAACACTGAAGCTTTCTTT. Its translation: CATRETVNTEAFF.

This chain joins TRBV9 and TRBJ2-7, with D tentatively TRBD1 or TRBD2 (6 bases each). V was pared by 2 bases and J by 4 bases, with 13 bases between. CDR1 and CDR2 (germline): SGDLS, YYNGEE. The CDR3 covers 14 residues. The CDR3 spells CASSVLPGAYEQYF. The CDR3 DNA sequence: TGTGCCAGCAGCGTCTTGCCGGGGGCGTACGAGCAGTACTTC.